This T cell receptor (beta chain) appears in the sequencing data of a study of T cells in Graves' hyperthyroidism and ophthalmopathy. There were TCR beta CDR3 regions amplified from RNA transcripts. RT-PCR in the first round (using the HTBI primer set) targeted the TCR CDR3. TCRdb called the multiplex PCR reads again in MiXCR, with one record for every CDR3 protein. The sample consists of about 560,000 distinct CDR3 sequences, about a sixth of them appearing once. Patients aged 18 to 65 had newly diagnosed hyperthyroidism that had lasted under 2 months. Each diagnosis was grounded in clinical symptoms, serum thyroxine and TRAb, thyroid ultrasound, and orbital computed tomography. The authors obtained PBMCs from around 11 ml of fresh peripheral blood. The germline CDR1 and CDR2 sequences are SGHNT and YENEEA. CDR3 length: 18 residues. V gave up 4 bases and J gave up 9 bases; unmatched junction bases: 15.

The specimen was blood. The rearrangement uses TRBV11-3 and TRBJ2-1, with TRBD2 matching over 13 bases. The TCR sequence derives from a woman aged 18 to 35 with Graves' hyperthyroidism. The CDR3 sequence: CASSWRTSGGKSLTEQFF. The CDR3, as DNA: TGTGCCAGCAGCTGGCGGACTAGCGGGGGAAAAAGTTTAACTGAGCAGTTCTTC.